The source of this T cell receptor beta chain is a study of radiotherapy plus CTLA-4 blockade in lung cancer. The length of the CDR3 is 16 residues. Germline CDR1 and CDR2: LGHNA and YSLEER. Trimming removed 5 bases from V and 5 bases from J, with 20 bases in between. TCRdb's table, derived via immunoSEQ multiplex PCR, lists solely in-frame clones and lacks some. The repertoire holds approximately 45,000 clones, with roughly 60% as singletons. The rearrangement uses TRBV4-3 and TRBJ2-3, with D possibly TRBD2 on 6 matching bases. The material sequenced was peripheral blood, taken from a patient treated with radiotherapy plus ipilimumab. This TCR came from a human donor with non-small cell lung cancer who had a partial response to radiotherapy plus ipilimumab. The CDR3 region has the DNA TGCGCCAGCAGCATGGCGGCGGGACCTCGGGGAGATACGCAGTATTTT. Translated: CASSMAAGPRGDTQYF.